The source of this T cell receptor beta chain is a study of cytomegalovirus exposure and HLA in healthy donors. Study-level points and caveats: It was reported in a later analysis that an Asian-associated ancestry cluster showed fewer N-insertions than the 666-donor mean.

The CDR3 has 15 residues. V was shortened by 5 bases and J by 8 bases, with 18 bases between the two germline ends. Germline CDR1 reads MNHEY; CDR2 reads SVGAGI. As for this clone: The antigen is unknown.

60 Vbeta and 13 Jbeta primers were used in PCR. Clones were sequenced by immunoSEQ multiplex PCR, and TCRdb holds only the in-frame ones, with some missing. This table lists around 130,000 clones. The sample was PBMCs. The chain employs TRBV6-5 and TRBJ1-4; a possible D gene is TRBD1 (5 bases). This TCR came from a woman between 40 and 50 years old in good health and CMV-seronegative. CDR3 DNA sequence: TGTGCCAGCAGTATGACAGCGGGCGACACAGAAAAACTGTTTTTT. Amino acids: CASSMTAGDTEKLFF.